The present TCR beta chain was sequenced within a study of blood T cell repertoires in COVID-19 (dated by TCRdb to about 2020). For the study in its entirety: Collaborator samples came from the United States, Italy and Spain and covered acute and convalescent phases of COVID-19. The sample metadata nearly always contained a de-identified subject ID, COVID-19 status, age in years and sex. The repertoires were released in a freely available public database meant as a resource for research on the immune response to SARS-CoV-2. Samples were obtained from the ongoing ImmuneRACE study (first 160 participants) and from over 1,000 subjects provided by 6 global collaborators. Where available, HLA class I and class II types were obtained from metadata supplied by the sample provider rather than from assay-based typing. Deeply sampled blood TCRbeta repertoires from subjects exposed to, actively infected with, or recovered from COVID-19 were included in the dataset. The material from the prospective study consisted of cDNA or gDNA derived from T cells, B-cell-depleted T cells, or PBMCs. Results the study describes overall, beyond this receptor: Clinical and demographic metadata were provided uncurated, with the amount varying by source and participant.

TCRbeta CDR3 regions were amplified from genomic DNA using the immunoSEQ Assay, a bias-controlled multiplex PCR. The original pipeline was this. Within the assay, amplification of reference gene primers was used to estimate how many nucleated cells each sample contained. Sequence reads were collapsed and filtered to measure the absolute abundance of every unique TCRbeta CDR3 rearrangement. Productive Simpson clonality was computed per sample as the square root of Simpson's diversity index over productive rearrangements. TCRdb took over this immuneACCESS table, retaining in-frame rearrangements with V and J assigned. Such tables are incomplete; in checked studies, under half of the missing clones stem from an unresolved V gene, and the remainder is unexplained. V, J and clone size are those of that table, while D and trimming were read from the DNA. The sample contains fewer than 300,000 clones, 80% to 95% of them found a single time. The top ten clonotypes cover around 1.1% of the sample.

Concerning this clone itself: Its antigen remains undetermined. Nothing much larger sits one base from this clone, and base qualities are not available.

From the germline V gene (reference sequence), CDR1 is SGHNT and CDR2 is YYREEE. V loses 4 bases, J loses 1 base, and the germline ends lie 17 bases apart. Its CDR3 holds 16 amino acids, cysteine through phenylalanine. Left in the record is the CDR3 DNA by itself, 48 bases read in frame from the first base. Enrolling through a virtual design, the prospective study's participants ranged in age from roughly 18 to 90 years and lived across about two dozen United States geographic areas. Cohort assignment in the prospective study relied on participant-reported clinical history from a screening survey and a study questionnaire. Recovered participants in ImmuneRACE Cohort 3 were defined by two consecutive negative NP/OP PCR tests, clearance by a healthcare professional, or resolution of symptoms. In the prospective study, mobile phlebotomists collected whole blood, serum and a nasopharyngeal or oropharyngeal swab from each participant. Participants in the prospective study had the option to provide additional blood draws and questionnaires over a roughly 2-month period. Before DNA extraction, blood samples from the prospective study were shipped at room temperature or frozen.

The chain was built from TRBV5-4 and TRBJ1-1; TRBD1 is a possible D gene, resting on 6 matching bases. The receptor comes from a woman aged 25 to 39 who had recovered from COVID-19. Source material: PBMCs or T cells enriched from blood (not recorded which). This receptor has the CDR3 CASSPWEGGGNTEAFF. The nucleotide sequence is TGTGCCAGCAGCCCATGGGAAGGGGGGGGGAACACTGAAGCTTTCTTT.